Each of the 18 T cell receptor beta chains below was sequenced from the same sample in a study of Graves' ophthalmopathy and Graves' hyperthyroidism. Amplification of TCR beta CDR3 regions used RNA transcripts. HTBI primers were employed in first-round RT-PCR, then a second-round multiplex PCR followed. TCRdb ran MiXCR on the multiplex PCR reads and lists one entry per CDR3 protein. The sample records around 1,000,000 distinct CDR3 sequences, 35% to 40% being singletons. The sample taken for sequencing was peripheral blood or thyroid tissue (not recorded which). These receptors were collected from an adult man with Graves' hyperthyroidism.

This clonotype was picked up a small number of times. The chain uses TRBV9 and TRBJ1-5; D not resolved. This CDR3 is 15 amino acids long. V was cut by 0 bases and J by 4 bases, with 11 bases left in between. CDR1 SGDLS and CDR2 YYNGEE come from the germline V gene. CDR3 amino acids: CASSVGPTDNQPQHF. For the CDR3, the DNA is TGTGCCAGCAGCGTAGGACCCACCGATAATCAGCCCCAGCATTTT.

The V and J genes are TRBV24-1 and TRBJ1-4, with 7 bases identical to TRBD1. V lost 3 bases to trimming and J lost 2 bases; unmatched junction nucleotides: 5. CDR3 length equals 16 residues. Germline-derived CDR1 and CDR2 are KGHDR and SFDVKD. The CDR3 spells CATSDLPTGTNEKLFF. CDR3 nucleotides: TGTGCCACCAGTGATCTACCGACAGGGACTAATGAAAAACTGTTTTTT.

Only a few counts were recorded for this clonotype. V usage is TRBV5-1 and J usage is TRBJ1-1; D is unclear. The germline V gene has CDR1 SGHRS and CDR2 YFSETQ. This CDR3 comprises 15 residues. V lost 3 bases to trimming and J lost 1 base, with 13 bases between them. The CDR3 sequence is CASSSRGKENTEAFF. CDR3 DNA sequence: TGCGCCAGCAGCTCGCGAGGTAAGGAGAACACTGAAGCTTTCTTT.

The chain combines TRBV29-1 with TRBJ2-7; unclear D gene. Between the trimmed V and J ends, which lost 2 bases and 0 bases, there was a span of 11 bases. The germline CDR1 and CDR2 sequences are SQVTM and ANQGSEA. The CDR3 sequence is 14 residues long. CDR3 in DNA: TGCAGCGTTGAAATGTTTGGCAGCTCCTACGAGCAGTACTTC. This encodes CSVEMFGSSYEQYF.

This clonotype was seen ten or more times. The V gene is TRBV15, the J gene TRBJ1-2; 7 bases align to TRBD1. This CDR3 comprises 14 residues. The germline gives CDR1 LNHNV, CDR2 YYDKDF (reference sequence). The junction had 4 bases not matched to a gene; V was cut back by 2 bases and J by 4 bases. This CDR3 is CATSRSGTAYGYTF. The CDR3 bases are TGTGCCACCAGCAGATCCGGGACAGCCTATGGCTACACCTTC. Together with reference TRBV15 and TRBJ1-2, the CDR3 gives the full variable domain: DAMVIQNPRYQVTQFGKPVTLSCSQTLNHNVMYWYQQKSSQAPKLLFHYYDKDFNNEADTPDNFQSRRPNTSFCFLDIRSPGLGDTAMYLCATSRSGTAYGYTFGSGTRLTVV.

This chain links TRBV7-8 with TRBJ1-4; a possible D gene is TRBD1 (6 bases). This CDR3 has 13 residues. V was cut by 10 bases and J by 5 bases, with 14 bases left in between. The germline V gene has CDR1 SGHVS and CDR2 FQNEAQ. CDR3 sequence (DNA): TGTGCCACCTCGGGCAGGGGAAATGAAAAACTGTTTTTT. Its protein product is CATSGRGNEKLFF.

This clonotype was detected ten times or more. Here the CDR3 reads CSARGGGGYTF. The CDR3 DNA reads as TGCAGTGCTAGAGGTGGTGGGGGCTACACCTTC. This sequence joins TRBV20-1 and TRBJ1-2; D gene uncertain. The CDR3 spans 11 residues. Per the germline V gene, CDR1 is DFQATT and CDR2 is SNEGSKA (reference sequence). Trimming removed 1 base from V and 8 bases from J, with 8 bases in between.

The chain joins TRBV15 to TRBJ2-3; D might be TRBD1 (6 bases). Trimming stripped 0 bases from V and 6 bases from J, with 13 bases between. The CDR3 totals 15 residues. Germline V gene data show CDR1 as LNHNV and CDR2 as YYDKDF (reference sequence). The CDR3 DNA reads TGTGCCACCAGCAGAGATGTGGGACAAGGGGATACGCAGTATTTT. It encodes CATSRDVGQGDTQYF.

J is TRBJ1-4 and V is TRBV3-1, with no clear D. V lost 1 base and J 7 bases, leaving 19 bases between the germline ends. This CDR3 region has 17 residues. Germline lookup yields CDR1 LGHDT and CDR2 YNNKEL (reference sequence). Here the CDR3 reads CASSQVRMERIGEKLFF. In DNA form, the CDR3 reads TGTGCCAGCAGCCAAGTGAGAATGGAACGTATAGGTGAAAAACTGTTTTTT.

V usage is TRBV19 and J usage is TRBJ2-7, with 11 bases identical to TRBD1. This CDR3 has 15 residues. CDR1 is LNHDA, CDR2 SQIVND, per germline (reference sequence). The V segment lost 4 bases and the J segment 4 bases; nucleotides outside the gene matches: 6. The CDR3 is CASSTGQGAGYEQYF. CDR3 DNA: TGTGCCAGTAGTACCGGACAGGGGGCTGGTTACGAGCAGTACTTC.

This sequence joins TRBV7-9 and TRBJ1-6, with 9 bases matching TRBD1. The CDR3 has 14 residues. The junction had 3 bases not matched to a gene; V was cut back by 4 bases and J by 8 bases. The germline V gene encodes CDR1 SEHNR and CDR2 FQNEAQ (reference sequence). The CDR3 DNA sequence: TGTGCCAGCAGCTCCACAGGGGGCCATTCACCCCTCCACTTT. This sequence encodes CASSSTGGHSPLHF. Looking up the rest from reference TRBV7-9 and TRBJ1-6 gives the full variable domain: DTGVSQNPRHKITKRGQNVTFRCDPISEHNRLYWYRQTLGQGPEFLTYFQNEAQLEKSRLLSDRFSAERPKGSFSTLEIQRTEQGDSAMYLCASSSTGGHSPLHFGNGTRLTVT.

In this sample, this clonotype turned up a few times. This rearrangement joins TRBV25-1 to TRBJ1-6; 11 bases match TRBD1. This CDR3 comprises 15 residues. CDR1 and CDR2 from the germline V gene are MGHDK and SYGVNS. The V and J ends lost 4 bases and 7 bases, in that order; junction bases with no gene match: 3. In nucleotides, the CDR3 is TGTGCCAGCAGTGGGACAGGGGGCGGCAATTCACCCCTCCACTTT. Translated: CASSGTGGGNSPLHF.

Notes on this clonotype: This may arise from a read error, as a much more abundant clone is one base away. The chain links TRBV20-1 to TRBJ1-5, with a possible D match to TRBD1 (5 bases). The length of the CDR3 is 13 residues. Germline lookup yields CDR1 DFQATT and CDR2 SNEGSKA (reference sequence). The CDR3 sequence is CSARGDGGQPRHF. CDR3 nucleotide sequence: TGCAGTGCTAGAGGGGACGGGGGTCAGCCCCGGCATTTT.

The CDR3 DNA sequence: TGTGCCGGCGGGGGGGACTACAGCGACGAGCAGTACTTC. This gives the protein CAGGGDYSDEQYF. The chain couples TRBV6-6 to TRBJ2-7; 9 bases line up with TRBD2. Germline CDR1 reads MNHNY; CDR2 reads SVGAGI (reference sequence). With 11 bases clipped from V and 5 bases from J, the junction kept 10 bases outside the gene matches. This CDR3 is built from 13 residues.

This chain connects TRBV27 to TRBJ2-7; weak D call: TRBD1 (6 bases). This CDR3 region has 14 residues. V was shortened by 5 bases and J by 2 bases, with 13 bases between the two germline ends. The germline CDR1 and CDR2 sequences are MNHEY and SMNVEV (reference sequence). This CDR3 reads CASSPGDTTYEQYF. The CDR3 DNA is TGTGCCAGCAGTCCCGGGGACACTACCTACGAGCAGTACTTC.

This clonotype was found many times. The chain uses TRBV11-2 and TRBJ1-6; D is unclear. The germline gives CDR1 SGHAT, CDR2 FQNNGV. CDR3 length: 15 residues. With 3 bases removed from V and 0 bases from J, the gap between germline ends came to 6 bases. The CDR3 loop reads CASSLERSYNSPLHF. The CDR3 nucleotides are TGTGCCAGCAGCTTGGAACGCTCCTATAATTCACCCCTCCACTTT.

V gene TRBV6-5 combines with J gene TRBJ1-1; D unresolved. The CDR3 extends over 14 amino acids. Germline CDR1 is MNHEY and CDR2 is SVGAGI. Trimming pared 4 bases from V and 3 bases from J, leaving 12 bases between. CDR3 nucleotide sequence: TGTGCCAGCAGTTCAGCCGGGCTATACACTGAAGCTTTCTTT. Translated, it gives CASSSAGLYTEAFF.

CDR3 sequence reads: CASSAGLAGALSYEQYF. DNA for the CDR3: TGCGCCAGCAGTGCCGGACTAGCGGGAGCTCTATCCTACGAGCAGTACTTC. The chain combines TRBV10-2 with TRBJ2-7; 13 bases match TRBD2. The length of the CDR3 is 17 residues. Trimming cost V 4 bases and J 1 base; bases outside gene matches: 7. CDR1 and CDR2 from the germline V gene are WSHSY and SAAADI.